This T cell receptor beta chain was identified during a study of regulatory T cells in long-lasting Graves disease. Time point of the sample: newly diagnosed GD, antithyroid drugs for less than 3 months. Researchers made the TCR library from RNA that was extracted from PBMCs. This clonotype was counted ten times or more. The trim removed 2 bases at V and 2 bases at J, leaving 8 bases unmatched. Germline V lookup: CDR1 SGHDN, CDR2 FVKESK. The length of the CDR3 is 16 residues. Both iRepertoire HTBI primers and Arm-PCR of CDR3 regions were used to build the TCR beta libraries. TCRdb itself ran the multiplex PCR reads through MiXCR, one entry per CDR3 protein. Here the sample spans fewer than 450,000 distinct CDR3 sequences, 15% being singletons. The data were also submitted as part of a second study, on T cells in Graves' hyperthyroidism and ophthalmopathy. From that study: Patients aged 18 to 65 had newly diagnosed hyperthyroidism of under 2 months' duration. Using the HTBI primer set, a first-round RT-PCR was run on the TCR CDR3. Ophthalmopathy, as predicted by the model, came a median about seven months after the prediction.

This chain connects TRBV14 to TRBJ2-5, with 7 bases identical to TRBD2. The TCR originated in a woman in her forties with Graves disease. Sequencing used peripheral blood mononuclear cells (PBMCs), obtained at new diagnosis, from a patient treated with antithyroid drugs. The CDR3 nucleotides read TGTGCCAGCAGCCAACTCCCGGGGAGGGAACAAGAGACCCAGTACTTC. Translation: CASSQLPGREQETQYF.